These T cell receptor beta chains were read from a single sample in a study of a mutant IDH1 vaccine in newly diagnosed glioma. TCRdb keeps only in-frame clones here, not all; method: immunoSEQ multiplex PCR. The table includes about 68,000 clones, approximately 85% detected once. This specimen was PBMCs, taken from a glioma patient treated with radiotherapy, temozolomide or both. The source of these receptors is a man aged 45-60 years with glioma. The CDR3 runs from the conserved cysteine through the conserved F or W. The D gene is left open where the match is weak. Clone size appears in some rows only: once, few, many, or a class for an expanded clone.

J: TRBJ1-1
size: -
D: -
V: TRBV7-8
CDR3: CASHRGPMNTEAFF

J: TRBJ2-2
size: -
D: -
V: TRBV6-5
CDR3: CASSYSAGNTGELFF

J: TRBJ2-7
size: -
D: TRBD2
V: TRBV7-8
CDR3: CASSVTSGGFREQYF

J: TRBJ2-1
size: -
D: TRBD1
V: TRBV5-1
CDR3: CASSHLGQGYNEQFF

J: TRBJ2-7
size: -
D: -
V: TRBV6-5
CDR3: CASSRGGGEANEQYF

J: TRBJ1-4
size: -
D: TRBD1
V: TRBV7-2
CDR3: CASSLGQGYEKLFF

J: TRBJ2-2
size: -
D: -
V: TRBV7-9
CDR3: CASSSGDGELFF

J: TRBJ2-7
size: medium-sized
D: TRBD1
V: TRBV6-5
CDR3: CASEGRDRGREQYF

J: TRBJ2-7
size: -
D: -
V: TRBV30
CDR3: CAWSVWSSSYEQYF

J: TRBJ2-2
size: -
D: -
V: TRBV19
CDR3: CASSISGLAGELFF

J: TRBJ2-6
size: -
D: -
V: TRBV4-1
CDR3: CASSFTSGANVLTF

J: TRBJ2-1
size: once
D: TRBD1
V: TRBV10-3
CDR3: CAISAGQGMTNEQFF

J: TRBJ2-5
size: -
D: -
V: TRBV9
CDR3: CASSAGNSPPAETQYF

J: TRBJ1-5
size: -
D: -
V: TRBV6-4
CDR3: CAIPGTGISNQPQHF

J: TRBJ1-6
size: few
D: TRBD1
V: TRBV4-1
CDR3: CASSQGSGTGGLNSPLHF

J: TRBJ1-1
size: -
D: -
V: TRBV29-1
CDR3: CSALTSSRTEAFF

J: TRBJ1-1
size: -
D: TRBD1
V: TRBV27
CDR3: CASSLSGTGGIGGAFF

J: TRBJ1-1
size: few
D: -
V: TRBV6-6
CDR3: CASSRGQRTEAFF

J: TRBJ1-1
size: -
D: -
V: TRBV6-1
CDR3: CASTPLRANTEAFF

J: TRBJ2-7
size: -
D: TRBD2
V: TRBV5-1
CDR3: CASGTSGGGPYEQYF

J: TRBJ1-2
size: once
D: -
V: TRBV5-4
CDR3: CASSFGGVPNYGYTF

J: TRBJ1-1
size: -
D: -
V: TRBV30
CDR3: CAWSAGGDTEAFF

J: TRBJ1-2
size: -
D: -
V: TRBV7-9
CDR3: CASSNQANGYTF

J: TRBJ1-1
size: few
D: -
V: TRBV6-6
CDR3: CASSYGTTEAFF

J: TRBJ2-7
size: -
D: TRBD1
V: TRBV9
CDR3: CASSIGQGAYEQYF

J: TRBJ2-6
size: -
D: TRBD1
V: TRBV6-1
CDR3: CASSAGTGVSGANVLTF

J: TRBJ2-5
size: -
D: -
V: TRBV27
CDR3: CASSPDRGARETQYF

J: TRBJ2-5
size: -
D: TRBD2
V: TRBV5-6
CDR3: CASSSVAAGGKETQYF

J: TRBJ2-5
size: -
D: TRBD2
V: TRBV19
CDR3: CATTGGGETQYF

J: TRBJ2-7
size: -
D: -
V: TRBV9
CDR3: CASSVGRGTYEQYF

J: TRBJ2-1
size: -
D: TRBD2
V: TRBV7-9
CDR3: CASSFGGMTSGGSLF

J: TRBJ1-4
size: once
D: TRBD1
V: TRBV25-1
CDR3: CASSDLSTGGVNEKLFF

J: TRBJ1-5
size: -
D: -
V: TRBV4-1
CDR3: CASSQDAGANQPQHF

J: TRBJ1-2
size: -
D: TRBD1
V: TRBV5-1
CDR3: CASSLSPGTGHQGPYGYTF

J: TRBJ2-1
size: -
D: -
V: TRBV7-2
CDR3: CASSLAGSSYNEQFF

J: TRBJ1-2
size: -
D: TRBD1
V: TRBV5-6
CDR3: CASSPYDRVVGYTF

J: TRBJ1-1
size: -
D: -
V: TRBV4-3
CDR3: CASSQVRVNTEAFF

J: TRBJ2-3
size: -
D: TRBD2
V: TRBV15
CDR3: CATSRLAGTDTQYF

J: TRBJ1-2
size: -
D: -
V: TRBV27
CDR3: CASSLSPADRIGGGYTF

J: TRBJ1-2
size: -
D: -
V: TRBV25-1
CDR3: CASQGAGYTF

J: TRBJ2-5
size: -
D: TRBD2
V: TRBV5-1
CDR3: CASSFQGGETQYF

J: TRBJ2-1
size: -
D: -
V: TRBV6-5
CDR3: CASSYGEAPYNEQFF